This TCR beta chain was recorded in a study of OX40 agonist ivuxolimab in advanced cancers. Study details: Ivuxolimab doses were 0.01, 0.1, 0.3, 1.5, 3 or 10 mg/kg every 2 weeks. Study-level findings and limits: Normalized expansion of T-cell clones was also low for some nonresponders.

TCRdb keeps only in-frame clones here, not all; method: immunoSEQ multiplex PCR. The sample carries roughly 120,000 clones, approximately 90% recorded once. Germline CDR1 reads ENHRY; CDR2 reads SYGVKD. V gave up 3 bases and J gave up 3 bases; unmatched junction bases: 4. CDR3 length: 16 amino acids. A note on this clone: Its antigen is not identified.

This chain connects TRBV10-3 to TRBJ2-1, with 11 bases matching TRBD2. Source: CD4+ or CD8+ T cells sorted from blood, taken in a trial of the OX40 agonist ivuxolimab. The TCR comes from an adult with an advanced solid tumor such as melanoma, head and neck, liver or kidney cancer. In nucleotides, the CDR3 is TGTGCCATCAGTGATGAGACTAGCGGGAACTACAATGAGCAGTTCTTC. It is translated as CAISDETSGNYNEQFF.